What follows are 23 T cell receptor beta chains derived from one specimen sequenced in a study of blood T cell repertoires in COVID-19 (dated by TCRdb to about 2020). The library came from the immunoSEQ multiplex PCR assay. Held by TCRdb, this immuneACCESS table contains in-frame sequences only and omits some clones. Under half of the omission traces to an unresolved V gene where checked; the cause of the rest is unknown. This sample gives hundreds of thousands of clones in total; about 90% of them show up just once. Jointly, the top ten make up approximately 3% of the sample. The sample consisted of PBMCs or T cells enriched from blood (not recorded which). All receptors derive from a woman aged 25 to 45 who had recovered from COVID-19.

The rearrangement joins TRBV7-3 to TRBJ2-3, with TRBD1 as a possible D gene (7 bases). The CDR3 length is 13 residues. With 5 bases removed from V and 4 bases from J, the gap between germline ends came to 10 bases. CDR1 and CDR2 from the germline V gene are SGHTA and FQGTGA. In nucleotides, the CDR3 is TGTGCCAGCAGCACAGGGGAGGCAGATACGCAGTATTTT. It specifies CASSTGEADTQYF.

The chain employs TRBV12-5 and TRBJ2-7; 7 bases fit TRBD1. The CDR3 is 18 residues long. Per germline, CDR1 LGHNT and CDR2 FRNRAP. J was trimmed by 1 base and V by 1 base; bases with no gene match: 13. The CDR3 loop is CASGLAPVIGTVSYEQYF. For the CDR3, the DNA is TGTGCTAGTGGTTTGGCTCCTGTAATAGGGACAGTGTCCTACGAGCAGTACTTC.

This chain uses TRBV18 with TRBJ2-7; D is undetermined. The CDR3 has 14 amino acids. Trimming left V 2 bases short and J 0 bases short, with 8 bases between. The germline CDR1 and CDR2 sequences are KGHSH and LQKENI. CDR3 in DNA: TGTGCCAGCTCACCAAACAGATACTCCTACGAGCAGTACTTC. Translated: CASSPNRYSYEQYF.

The chain employs TRBV28 and TRBJ1-5; D ambiguous. Germline-derived CDR1 and CDR2 are MDHEN and SYDVKM. V was shortened by 7 bases and J by 2 bases, with 9 bases between the two germline ends. This CDR3 region has 13 residues. CDR3 coding DNA: TGTGCCAGCACGGTATACGGCAATCAGCCCCAGCATTTT. It specifies CASTVYGNQPQHF.

This clone was seen only a few times. The rearrangement links TRBV19 to TRBJ2-1; 7 bases agree with TRBD2. V lost 4 bases, J lost 0 bases, and 3 bases stayed unmatched. The CDR3 is made up of 15 amino acids. Germline V gene lookup returns CDR1 LNHDA and CDR2 SQIVND (reference sequence). CDR3: CASSNLAASYNEQFF. As DNA, the CDR3 is TGTGCCAGTAGTAATCTAGCGGCCTCCTACAATGAGCAGTTCTTC. Based on the CDR3 plus reference TRBV19 and TRBJ2-1, the full variable domain is DGGITQSPKYLFRKEGQNVTLSCEQNLNHDAMYWYRQDPGQGLRLIYYSQIVNDFQKGDIAEGYSVSREKKESFPLTVTSAQKNPTAFYLCASSNLAASYNEQFFGPGTRLTVL.

This chain links TRBV19 with TRBJ1-5; 9 positions agree with TRBD1. V lost 1 base to trimming and J lost 5 bases; unmatched junction nucleotides: 12. This CDR3 spans 18 amino acids. Germline loops: CDR1 LNHDA, CDR2 SQIVND (reference sequence). The CDR3 protein is CASSIGILYRGPYQPQHF. In DNA form, the CDR3 reads TGTGCCAGTAGTATAGGGATACTATACAGGGGGCCGTATCAGCCCCAGCATTTT.

The rearrangement joins TRBV14 to TRBJ1-5; no clear D. V lost 0 bases and J lost 12, with 12 bases in between. There are 13 residues in the CDR3. Germline V gene lookup returns CDR1 SGHDN and CDR2 FVKESK. Here the CDR3 DNA reads TGTGCCAGCAGCCAAGAGGCCTCTGATGTCCAGCATTTT. Translating it yields CASSQEASDVQHF.

The chain joins TRBV3-1 (or the pseudogene TRBV3-2) to TRBJ1-6, with a possible D match to TRBD1 (6 bases). The CDR3 totals 13 residues. Trimming stripped 4 bases from V and 10 bases from J, with 11 bases between. Germline CDR1 is LGHDT and CDR2 is YNNKEL (reference sequence). This CDR3 is CASSRGGRSPLHF. DNA for the CDR3: TGTGCCAGCAGCCGCGGGGGGCGGTCACCCCTCCACTTT.

This chain links TRBV11-2 with TRBJ1-1; 7 positions agree with TRBD1. J was trimmed by 1 base and V by 1 base; bases with no gene match: 12. The CDR3 extends over 18 amino acids. Germline values: CDR1 SGHAT, CDR2 FQNNGV. The CDR3 here is CASSLGNKGAGANTEAFF. The CDR3 coding sequence is TGTGCCAGCAGCTTAGGGAACAAGGGGGCCGGTGCGAACACTGAAGCTTTCTTT.

CDR3 sequence reads: CASSLDRNTDTQYF. CDR3 coding DNA: TGCGCCAGCAGTCTGGACAGGAACACAGATACGCAGTATTTT. The V gene is TRBV4-1, the J gene TRBJ2-3, with 7 positions matching TRBD1. With V trimmed by 6 bases and J by 2 bases, 5 bases remained unmatched. Per the germline V gene, CDR1 is MGHRA and CDR2 is YSYEKL. The CDR3 length is 14 residues.

This sequence joins TRBV6-4 and TRBJ1-1; 11 bases fit TRBD1. CDR3 length: 15 residues. V shed 6 bases and J 5 bases; nucleotides not matched to a gene: 8. Germline V gene lookup returns CDR1 MRHNA and CDR2 SNTAGT. The CDR3 loop is CASRARDRGYTEAFF. In DNA, the CDR3 is TGTGCCAGCAGAGCCCGGGACAGGGGGTATACTGAAGCTTTCTTT.

The CDR3 nucleotides read TGCGCCAGCAGCCGAGGGACTAGCGGGAGCCCTAGCTCCTACAATGAGCAGTTCTTC. It translates to CASSRGTSGSPSSYNEQFF. The chain recombines TRBV5-1 with TRBJ2-1, with 14 bases that match TRBD2. Trimming cost V 4 bases and J 0 bases; bases outside gene matches: 9. The CDR3 has 19 residues. CDR1 and CDR2 (germline): SGHRS, YFSETQ.

V is TRBV23-1 and J is TRBJ1-1; tentative D call: TRBD1 (5 bases). Being an ORF, TRBV23-1 has a function that is uncertain. The V end was cut by 4 bases, the J end by 4 bases, with 19 bases between. The CDR3 contains 16 residues. CDR3 amino acids: CASSPIRSGVSTEAFF. The DNA for the CDR3 is TGCGCCAGCAGTCCCATCCGATCGGGGGTGAGCACTGAAGCTTTCTTT.

The chain couples TRBV20-1 to TRBJ2-7, with TRBD2 matching over 10 bases. CDR3 size: 13 residues. Trimming cost V 5 bases and J 4 bases; bases outside gene matches: 5. Germline V gives CDR1 DFQATT, CDR2 SNEGSKA (reference sequence). The CDR3 sequence is CSARELAGYEQYF. Here the CDR3 DNA reads TGCAGTGCTCGTGAACTAGCGGGGTACGAGCAGTACTTC.

This clone was seen at least ten times. This chain uses TRBV4-2 with TRBJ1-4; TRBD1 matches at 8 bases. CDR1 is LGHNA, CDR2 YNFKEQ, per germline. Unmatched junction bases numbered 6, after V lost 1 base and J lost 5 bases. The CDR3 runs to 16 residues. CDR3 in amino acids: CASSQGGNRGNEKLFF. CDR3 DNA: TGTGCCAGCAGCCAAGGAGGGAACAGGGGGAATGAAAAACTGTTTTTT.

This sequence joins TRBV11-2 and TRBJ2-7; 9 bases are shared with TRBD2. The trim removed 6 bases at V and 3 bases at J, leaving 12 bases unmatched. This CDR3 comprises 16 residues. The germline V gene encodes CDR1 SGHAT and CDR2 FQNNGV. CDR3 in DNA: TGTGCCAGCAGTCCTAGCGGAGCGGGGGGCCACTACGAGCAGTACTTC. It specifies CASSPSGAGGHYEQYF.

The chain has TRBV12-2 and TRBJ2-5; TRBD2, the D gene given by the table, was not confirmed from the DNA. TRBV12-2 constitutes a pseudogene. The CDR3 consists of 16 residues. Written as DNA, the CDR3 is TGTGCAAGTCGCCCACCCGGACTAGCGGGAGAAGAGACCCAGTACTTC. It encodes CASRPPGLAGEETQYF.

This sequence joins TRBV5-1 and TRBJ2-2; tentatively, D is TRBD1 (5 bases). CDR1 is SGHRS and CDR2 is YFSETQ in the germline V gene. V was clipped by 4 bases and J by 5 bases, with 15 bases between them. The length of the CDR3 is 15 residues. CDR3 coding DNA: TGCGCCAGCAGCCCCGAATCTCAGGGTACCGGGGAGCTGTTTTTT. Its translation is CASSPESQGTGELFF.

This chain links TRBV4-1 with TRBJ2-3; 10 nucleotides agree with TRBD2. J was trimmed by 4 bases and V by 0 bases; bases with no gene match: 7. The CDR3 is 17 amino acids. CDR1 and CDR2 (germline): MGHRA, YSYEKL. DNA for the CDR3: TGCGCCAGCAGCCAAGATCGGGCTAGCGGGGGATCAGATACGCAGTATTTT. Protein: CASSQDRASGGSDTQYF.

The CDR3: CAISLEGFGSPLHF. In nucleotides, the CDR3 is TGTGCCATCAGCCTAGAAGGTTTCGGTTCACCCCTCCACTTT. The chain recombines TRBV10-3 with TRBJ1-6; D gene ambiguous. The germline V and J ends were trimmed by 6 bases and 9 bases, with 15 bases remaining between them. This CDR3 has 14 residues. Per the germline V gene, CDR1 is ENHRY and CDR2 is SYGVKD.

The chain has TRBV2 and TRBJ2-6; D unclear. V shed 5 bases and J shed 2 bases, with 7 bases lying between them. The CDR3 runs 14 residues. The germline V gene has CDR1 SNHLY and CDR2 FYNNEI. CDR3 nucleotide sequence: TGTGCCAGCAGTTCGAGAACTGGGGCCAACGTCCTGACTTTC. Amino acid sequence: CASSSRTGANVLTF.

The chain links TRBV7-9 to TRBJ1-1; no clear D. Trimming shortened V by 4 bases and J by 1 base, and 7 bases separated the two germline ends. Germline V gives CDR1 SEHNR, CDR2 FQNEAQ (reference sequence). The CDR3 length is 13 residues. CDR3 DNA: TGTGCCAGCAGCTCTCTCCGGAACACTGAAGCTTTCTTT. It specifies CASSSLRNTEAFF.

V gene TRBV3-1 (or the pseudogene TRBV3-2) combines with J gene TRBJ1-1; a possible D gene is TRBD1 (6 bases). Trimming removed 3 bases at V and 3 bases at J, with 14 bases between. The germline V gene has CDR1 LGHDT and CDR2 YNNKEL (reference sequence). The CDR3 has 15 amino acids. CDR3 loop: CASSHPTGRDTEAFF. In DNA form, the CDR3 reads TGTGCCAGCAGCCACCCGACAGGCAGGGACACTGAAGCTTTCTTT.